A single T cell receptor (beta chain) is shown here with its context. Amplified TCR beta CDR3 regions were obtained using RNA transcripts as template. HTBI-primed first-round RT-PCR preceded second-round multiplex PCR. TCRdb analysed the multiplex PCR reads with MiXCR anew, one entry per CDR3 protein. The table lists 660,000 or so distinct CDR3 sequences, 35% to 50% of them singletons. CDR1 and CDR2 from the germline V gene are ENHRY and SYGVKD. The CDR3 length is 14 residues. Deletions cut 10 bases from V and 14 bases from J, with 29 bases between. This entry belongs to a study of Graves' ophthalmopathy and Graves' hyperthyroidism.

The TCR comes from an adult man with Graves' ophthalmopathy. V is TRBV10-3 and J is TRBJ1-1; D not certain. What was sequenced was peripheral blood. In DNA, the CDR3 is TGTGCCAGCAGCTTATTACAAAGGAACACTGGAGCCTTCTTT. Amino acid sequence: CASSLLQRNTGAFF.